The 25 T cell receptor beta chains reported below all come from one sample, sequenced in a study of blood T cell repertoires in COVID-19. Here immunoSEQ multiplex PCR was the method, and the copy in TCRdb shows in-frame clones only, minus some. The sample lists some 220,000 clones, around 84% occurring once. Input material: peripheral blood. Every receptor here comes from a human donor in a cohort sampled during active COVID-19.

This chain uses TRBV28 with TRBJ2-7; TRBD2 aligns across 8 bases. Germline lookup yields CDR1 MDHEN and CDR2 SYDVKM. The J segment lost 4 bases and the V segment lost 5 bases, leaving 7 bases of the junction unmatched. The CDR3 has 14 residues. This CDR3 reads CASSRGRGGYEQYF. The CDR3 coding sequence is TGTGCCAGCAGTCGGGGTCGGGGGGGTTACGAGCAGTACTTC.

The J gene is TRBJ1-5, the V gene TRBV19, with 9 positions matching TRBD1. Germline V gives CDR1 LNHDA, CDR2 SQIVND (reference sequence). V was pared by 6 bases and J by 7 bases, with 7 bases of the junction left unmatched. The CDR3 is made up of 14 amino acids. CDR3 in amino acids: CASSRTGERQPQHF. The DNA for the CDR3 is TGTGCCAGTAGCCGGACAGGGGAAAGGCAGCCCCAGCATTTT.

The chain has TRBV7-9 and TRBJ1-3; D is ambiguous. Germline V gene data show CDR1 as SEHNR and CDR2 as FQNEAQ (reference sequence). This CDR3 region has 12 residues. V lost 1 base to trimming and J lost 7 bases, with 5 bases between them. DNA for the CDR3: TGTGCCAGCAGCTTAGACGGGAACACCATATATTTT. Translating gives CASSLDGNTIYF.

The rearrangement links TRBV6-5 to TRBJ2-2; D gene uncertain. This CDR3 has 10 amino acids. V gave up 10 bases and J gave up 9 bases, with 9 bases separating them. Germline assignment: CDR1 MNHEY and CDR2 SVGAGI. The CDR3 bases are TGTGCCAACCGCGCTAGGGAGCTGTTTTTT. It is translated as CANRARELFF.

The V and J genes are TRBV5-4 and TRBJ2-5; 7 positions match TRBD2. Germline values: CDR1 SGHNT, CDR2 YYREEE (reference sequence). V shed 2 bases, J shed 5 bases, and the junction held 12 bases outside the gene matches. The CDR3 runs 16 residues. The CDR3 sequence is CASSFPAQGGRETQYF. The CDR3 region has the DNA TGTGCCAGCAGCTTCCCAGCTCAGGGAGGGAGGGAGACCCAGTACTTC.

This chain joins TRBV28 and TRBJ1-6, with D maybe TRBD1 (6 bases). The ends were cut back, 5 bases at V and 7 bases at J, with 15 bases in the middle. The CDR3 length is 15 residues. Germline V gives CDR1 MDHEN, CDR2 SYDVKM. DNA for the CDR3: TGTGCCAGCAGTAACGTGAGGGGGTTGAATTCACCCCTCCACTTT. It specifies CASSNVRGLNSPLHF. Full variable domain (remainder filled in from reference TRBV28 and TRBJ1-6): DVKVTQSSRYLVKRTGEKVFLECVQDMDHENMFWYRQDPGLGLRLIYFSYDVKMKEKGDIPEGYSVSREKKERFSLILESASTNQTSMYLCASSNVRGLNSPLHFGNGTRLTVT.

This rearrangement joins TRBV2 to TRBJ1-1; 7 nucleotides align to TRBD1. The V gene end was trimmed by 6 bases and the J gene end by 7 bases; junction bases not matched to a gene: 8. CDR3 size: 13 residues. The germline V gene has CDR1 SNHLY and CDR2 FYNNEI. The CDR3 reads CASSVQGIGEAFF. In nucleotides, the CDR3 is TGTGCCAGCAGCGTACAGGGGATCGGTGAAGCTTTCTTT.

V and J are TRBV18 and TRBJ1-2, with TRBD1 as a possible D gene (6 bases). Germline assignment: CDR1 KGHSH and CDR2 LQKENI. The CDR3 has 14 amino acids. The ends were cut back, 2 bases at V and 6 bases at J, with 13 bases in the middle. CDR3 bases: TGTGCCAGCTCACCAGAGGGGGTGTGGGATGGCTACACCTTC. Its protein product is CASSPEGVWDGYTF. The full variable domain, completed using reference TRBV18 and TRBJ1-2, is NAGVMQNPRHLVRRRGQEARLRCSPMKGHSHVYWYRQLPEEGLKFMVYLQKENIIDESGMPKERFSAEFPKEGPSILRIQQVVRGDSAAYFCASSPEGVWDGYTFGSGTRLTVV.

This rearrangement joins TRBV29-1 to TRBJ1-5; 10 bases are shared with TRBD1. CDR3 length equals 13 residues. The V gene's germline CDR1 is SQVTM and CDR2 ANQGSEA. Losses at the gene ends were 4 bases for V and 4 bases for J; bases not matched to a gene: 1. The CDR3 region is CSVGQGANQPQHF. The CDR3 DNA sequence: TGCAGCGTTGGACAGGGGGCAAATCAGCCCCAGCATTTT.

The gene calls are TRBV6-5 and TRBJ2-7, with D perhaps matching TRBD2 (6 bases). CDR1 MNHEY and CDR2 SVGAGI come from the germline V gene. V was cut by 8 bases and J by 7 bases, with 21 bases left in between. This CDR3 spans 14 amino acids. CDR3 residues: CASGWEVPQGEQYF. The CDR3 nucleotides are TGTGCCAGCGGGTGGGAGGTCCCTCAGGGTGAGCAGTACTTC.

This chain uses TRBV28 with TRBJ1-4; D unresolved. Trimming removed 7 bases from V and 8 bases from J, with 20 bases in between. Germline V gene lookup returns CDR1 MDHEN and CDR2 SYDVKM. The CDR3 extends over 15 amino acids. This CDR3 is CASTPPGYLNEKLFF. CDR3 DNA: TGTGCCAGCACCCCCCCGGGGTATCTTAACGAAAAACTGTTTTTT.

The table lists this clone with a few counts. The chain joins TRBV10-3 to TRBJ1-2; 7 bases align to TRBD1. The V gene end was trimmed by 8 bases and the J gene end by 4 bases; junction bases not matched to a gene: 7. This CDR3 comprises 13 residues. The germline V gene has CDR1 ENHRY and CDR2 SYGVKD. The DNA of the CDR3 is TGTGCCATCCGGCAGGGACAGAGCTATGGCTACACCTTC. It translates to CAIRQGQSYGYTF.

V is TRBV5-4 and J is TRBJ1-4; D perhaps matches TRBD1 (6 bases). V dropped 5 bases and J dropped 4 bases, with 12 bases sitting between them. Germline CDR1 and CDR2: SGHNT and YYREEE (reference sequence). This CDR3 is built from 14 residues. CDR3 region: CASRRGDINEKLFF. The CDR3 bases are TGTGCCAGCAGACGGGGGGACATTAATGAAAAACTGTTTTTT.

Only one count was recorded for this clone. The chain uses TRBV7-8 and TRBJ2-1, with 8 nucleotides matching TRBD2. Germline V gene data show CDR1 as SGHVS and CDR2 as FQNEAQ. The CDR3 is 16 amino acids. Trimming took 2 bases from V and 7 from J; bases not matched to a gene: 10. The DNA of the CDR3 is TGTGCCAGCAGCTTAAATGGGGCGGGGGGCGGAAATGAGCAGTTCTTC. It codes for CASSLNGAGGGNEQFF.

This clone was counted only a few times. The CDR3: CATSVSSPDTQYF. In nucleotides, the CDR3 is TGTGCCACCAGTGTTTCGAGTCCGGATACGCAGTATTTT. The genes are TRBV24-1 and TRBJ2-3; D not resolved. V dropped 5 bases and J dropped 6 bases, with 11 bases sitting between them. Germline lookup yields CDR1 KGHDR and CDR2 SFDVKD. The CDR3 spans 13 residues.

The chain has TRBV19 and TRBJ1-2; a weak D match, TRBD1 (6 bases). Trimming cost V 4 bases and J 6 bases, with 6 bases left between them. The CDR3 loop spans 11 amino acids. Looked up from germline, CDR1 is LNHDA and CDR2 is SQIVND (reference sequence). The CDR3 protein is CASSKGDGYTF. CDR3 nucleotide sequence: TGTGCCAGTAGTAAGGGGGATGGCTACACCTTC. The complete variable domain, with remaining parts taken from reference TRBV19 and TRBJ1-2, reads DGGITQSPKYLFRKEGQNVTLSCEQNLNHDAMYWYRQDPGQGLRLIYYSQIVNDFQKGDIAEGYSVSREKKESFPLTVTSAQKNPTAFYLCASSKGDGYTFGSGTRLTVV.

The chain is built from TRBV15 and TRBJ2-1, with D unresolved. The CDR3 is 14 amino acids. The V end was cut by 0 bases, the J end by 8 bases, with 11 bases between. Germline loops: CDR1 LNHNV, CDR2 YYDKDF (reference sequence). The CDR3 nucleotides read TGTGCCACCAGCAGAGACTTATCCGTTTATGAGCAGTTCTTC. Its protein is CATSRDLSVYEQFF.

The V call is TRBV5-6, the J call TRBJ1-2; the D is unclear. Trimming left V 0 bases short and J 13 bases short, with 19 bases between. Germline V gene data show CDR1 as SGHDT and CDR2 as YYEEEE. CDR3 size: 14 residues. Here the CDR3 reads CASSLVREGSRGTF. CDR3 sequence (DNA): TGTGCCAGCAGCTTGGTCCGGGAAGGGTCGCGCGGCACCTTC.

On this clone itself: A read error may explain this, as a much larger clone is one base away. The same CDR3 can be traced to other DNA sequences in this sample. The chain employs TRBV11-2 and TRBJ2-2; tentative D call: TRBD1 (6 bases). The germline V and J ends were trimmed by 3 bases and 5 bases, with 10 bases remaining between them. This CDR3 contains 14 residues. Germline CDR1 and CDR2: SGHAT and FQNNGV. The CDR3 loop reads CASSFGQMTGELFF. CDR3 bases: TGTGCCAGCAGCTTTGGACAGATGACCGGGGAGCTGTTTTTT.

The V call is TRBV6-5, the J call TRBJ1-2, with a weak D call TRBD1 (6 bases). Per the germline V gene, CDR1 is MNHEY and CDR2 is SVGAGI. This CDR3 contains 15 residues. The germline V and J ends were trimmed by 6 bases and 4 bases, with 18 bases remaining between them. CDR3 in DNA: TGTGCCAGCAGACCGTCCCGGGACACCCTCTATGGCTACACCTTC. It specifies CASRPSRDTLYGYTF.

The chain carries TRBV28 and TRBJ2-7; TRBD1 matches at 8 bases. Trimming took 7 bases from V and 0 from J; bases not matched to a gene: 2. The germline V gene encodes CDR1 MDHEN and CDR2 SYDVKM. The CDR3 has 13 residues. The CDR3 loop is CASTTGGSYEQYF. In nucleotides, the CDR3 is TGTGCCAGCACCACAGGGGGCTCCTACGAGCAGTACTTC.

The chain employs TRBV28 and TRBJ2-3, with D perhaps matching TRBD2 (5 bases). There are 16 residues in the CDR3. Germline CDR1 and CDR2: MDHEN and SYDVKM. Between the trimmed V and J ends, which lost 8 bases and 2 bases, there was a span of 20 bases. This CDR3 reads CASGEGGRLPTDTQYF. CDR3 DNA: TGTGCCAGCGGAGAGGGTGGGCGGCTGCCCACAGATACGCAGTATTTT.

The CDR3 spells CASSEATTNTGELFF. The CDR3 DNA follows: TGTGCCAGCAGTGAAGCCACAACGAACACCGGGGAGCTGTTTTTT. The chain links TRBV6-1 to TRBJ2-2; D uncertain. The CDR3 is 15 residues long. The V end lost 0 bases, the J end lost 0 bases, and 5 bases lay between the germline ends. Per the germline V gene, CDR1 is MNHNS and CDR2 is SASEGT.

This chain connects TRBV5-4 to TRBJ2-5; tentatively, D is TRBD2 (6 bases). CDR3 length: 14 amino acids. V gave up 4 bases and J gave up 5 bases, with 15 bases separating them. CDR1 is SGHNT and CDR2 is YYREEE in the germline V gene (reference sequence). DNA for the CDR3: TGTGCCAGCAGCCGTAGAGAAGCGGGTGAGACCCAGTACTTC. Protein sequence: CASSRREAGETQYF.

The rearrangement joins TRBV30 to TRBJ2-6; weak D call: TRBD1 (8 bases). Germline lookup yields CDR1 GTSNPN and CDR2 SVGIG (reference sequence). The CDR3 covers 17 residues. Deletions cut 5 bases from V and 0 bases from J, with 17 bases between. The CDR3 here is CAWGRDRTFSGANVLTF. The CDR3 DNA reads TGTGCCTGGGGGAGGGACAGGACATTCTCTGGGGCCAACGTCCTGACTTTC.